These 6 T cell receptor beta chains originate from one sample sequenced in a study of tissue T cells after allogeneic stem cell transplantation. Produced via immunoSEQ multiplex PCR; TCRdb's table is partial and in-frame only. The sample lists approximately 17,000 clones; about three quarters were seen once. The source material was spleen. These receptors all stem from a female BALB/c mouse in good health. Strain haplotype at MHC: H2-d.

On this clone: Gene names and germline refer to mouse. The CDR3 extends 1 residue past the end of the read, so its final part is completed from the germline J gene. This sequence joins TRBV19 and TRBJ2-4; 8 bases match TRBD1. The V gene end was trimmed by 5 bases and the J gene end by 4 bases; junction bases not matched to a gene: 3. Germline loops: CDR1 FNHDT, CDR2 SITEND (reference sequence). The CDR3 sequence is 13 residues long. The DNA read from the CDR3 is TGTGCCAGCAGCCCGGACAGGGAAAACACCTTGTAC. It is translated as CASSPDRENTLY. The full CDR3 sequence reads CASSPDRENTLYF.

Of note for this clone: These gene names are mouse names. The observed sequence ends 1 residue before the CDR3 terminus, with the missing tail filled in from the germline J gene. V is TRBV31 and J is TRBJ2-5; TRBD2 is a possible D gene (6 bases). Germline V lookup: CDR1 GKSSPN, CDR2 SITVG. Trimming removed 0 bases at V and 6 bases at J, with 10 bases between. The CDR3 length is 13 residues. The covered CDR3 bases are TGTGCCTGGAGTCTGGGGGGTGGTGACACCCAGTAC. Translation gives CAWSLGGGDTQY. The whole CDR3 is CAWSLGGGDTQYF.

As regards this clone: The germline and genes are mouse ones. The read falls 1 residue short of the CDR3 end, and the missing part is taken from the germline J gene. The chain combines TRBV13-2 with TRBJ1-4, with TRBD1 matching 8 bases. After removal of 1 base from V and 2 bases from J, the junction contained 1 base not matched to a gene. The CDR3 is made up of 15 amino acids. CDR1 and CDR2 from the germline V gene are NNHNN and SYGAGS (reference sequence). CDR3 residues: CASGDRTGSNERLFF. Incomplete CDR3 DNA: TGTGCCAGCGGTGATCGGACAGGGTCCAACGAAAGATTATTT.

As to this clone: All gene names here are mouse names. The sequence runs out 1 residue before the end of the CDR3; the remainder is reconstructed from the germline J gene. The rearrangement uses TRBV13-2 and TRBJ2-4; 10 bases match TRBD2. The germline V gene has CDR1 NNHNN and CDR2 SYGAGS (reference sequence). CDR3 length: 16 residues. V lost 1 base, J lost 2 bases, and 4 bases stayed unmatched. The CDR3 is CASGDPGLGLQNTLYF. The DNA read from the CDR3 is TGTGCCAGCGGTGATCCGGGACTGGGGCTTCAAAACACCTTGTAC.

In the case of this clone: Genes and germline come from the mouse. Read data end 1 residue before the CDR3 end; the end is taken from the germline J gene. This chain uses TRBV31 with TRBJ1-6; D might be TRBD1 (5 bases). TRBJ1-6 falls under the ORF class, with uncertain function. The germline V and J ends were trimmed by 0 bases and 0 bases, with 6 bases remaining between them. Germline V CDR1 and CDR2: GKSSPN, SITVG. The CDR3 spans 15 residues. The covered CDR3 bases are TGTGCCTGGAGTCTGGGGCTTTCCTATAATTCGCCCCTCTAC. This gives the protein CAWSLGLSYNSPLY. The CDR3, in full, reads CAWSLGLSYNSPLYF.

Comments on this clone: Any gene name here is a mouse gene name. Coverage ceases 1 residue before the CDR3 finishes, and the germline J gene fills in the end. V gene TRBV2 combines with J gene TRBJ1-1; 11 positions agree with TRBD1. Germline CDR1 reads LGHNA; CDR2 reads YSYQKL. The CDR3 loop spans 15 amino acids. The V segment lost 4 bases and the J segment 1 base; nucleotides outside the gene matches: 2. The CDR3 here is CASSPGTGGNTEVFF. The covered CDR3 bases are TGTGCCAGCAGCCCGGGGACAGGGGGAAACACAGAAGTCTTC.